This T cell receptor (beta chain) was sequenced for a study of T cell responses to AZD1222 COVID-19 vaccine. The germline V and J ends were trimmed by 7 bases and 3 bases, with 15 bases remaining between them. CDR3 length: 14 amino acids. CDR1 is MDHEN and CDR2 is SYDVKM in the germline V gene. TCRdb keeps only in-frame clones here, not all; method: immunoSEQ multiplex PCR. The sample shows 90,000 to 95,000 clones, about 88% of them seen only once. The clonotype was recovered from an adult in good health. The J gene is TRBJ1-1, the V gene TRBV28, with D hard to call. Sample: peripheral blood, taken on day 0 of AZD1222 vaccination. The CDR3 DNA reads as TGTGCCAGCACCGGCGCGGGAACGTACACTGAAGCTTTCTTT. This encodes CASTGAGTYTEAFF.